The 10 T cell receptor beta chains given below trace back to one sample, sequenced in a study of T cells in localized non-small cell lung cancer (TCRdb year 2020). The receptor library was made with the immunoSEQ multiplex PCR assay. TCRdb re-hosts the immuneACCESS table, in-frame sequences only. Its copies lack some clones; in the studies checked, an unresolved V gene accounts for under half of them, and the cause for the rest is not known. This sample lists roughly 53,000 clones; approximately 80% were detected once. About a sixth of the sample is taken by the ten largest. The starting material was peripheral blood mononuclear cells, obtained before any cancer treatment. These receptors were taken from a man aged 35 to 69 with stage III lung adenocarcinoma.

V is TRBV5-4 and J is TRBJ2-7; D gene uncertain. The germline V and J ends were trimmed by 0 bases and 3 bases, with 4 bases remaining between them. CDR1 is SGHNT and CDR2 is YYREEE in the germline V gene (reference sequence). The CDR3 is 12 amino acids. CDR3 loop: CASSLDRYEQYF. The CDR3 coding sequence is TGTGCCAGCAGCTTGGACCGCTACGAGCAGTACTTC.

The chain couples TRBV9 to TRBJ2-1, with TRBD2 as a possible D gene (6 bases). The CDR3 contains 13 residues. Trimming stripped 4 bases from V and 9 bases from J, with 14 bases between. CDR1 and CDR2 (germline): SGDLS, YYNGEE. The DNA for the CDR3 is TGTGCCAGCAGCCGGGCTAGCGCGGGTGAGCAGTTCTTC. It specifies CASSRASAGEQFF.

The chain recombines TRBV30 with TRBJ2-7; D is ambiguous. The V end lost 2 bases, the J end lost 1 base, and 6 bases lay between the germline ends. The CDR3 has 12 amino acids. CDR1 GTSNPN and CDR2 SVGIG come from the germline V gene (reference sequence). The CDR3 coding sequence is TGTGCCTGGAGTCGGACGTCCTACGAGCAGTACTTC. The encoded protein is CAWSRTSYEQYF.

The chain combines TRBV27 with TRBJ2-5; possible D gene TRBD1, 5 bases. The CDR3 is made up of 13 amino acids. Trimming stripped 2 bases from V and 3 bases from J, with 7 bases between. CDR1 and CDR2 from the germline V gene are MNHEY and SMNVEV (reference sequence). Written as DNA, the CDR3 is TGTGCCAGCAGTTTAATAGGGGAAGAGACCCAGTACTTC. Translated: CASSLIGEETQYF.

V is TRBV18 and J is TRBJ2-3, with 15 bases that match TRBD2. Per the germline V gene, CDR1 is KGHSH and CDR2 is LQKENI. Trimming cost V 4 bases and J 6 bases; bases outside gene matches: 5. The CDR3 covers 16 residues. CDR3 in DNA: TGTGCCAGCTCACTCCGGACTAGCGGGAGGGTGGATACGCAGTATTTT. Its protein product is CASSLRTSGRVDTQYF.

This sequence joins TRBV20-1 and TRBJ1-1; D possibly corresponds to TRBD1 (5 bases). The CDR3 consists of 11 residues. CDR1 is DFQATT and CDR2 is SNEGSKA in the germline V gene (reference sequence). The ends were cut back, 2 bases at V and 8 bases at J, with 9 bases in the middle. DNA for the CDR3: TGCAGTGCTAGATGGGGCCAAGAAGCTTTCTTT. Translating gives CSARWGQEAFF.

The chain uses TRBV6-5 and TRBJ2-5; D remains unclear. Germline V gene data show CDR1 as MNHEY and CDR2 as SVGAGI. V dropped 0 bases and J dropped 2 bases, with 13 bases sitting between them. The CDR3 spans 16 residues. The CDR3 DNA reads as TGTGCCAGCAGTTACTCAGGACCAACGCCACAAGAGACCCAGTACTTC. Translation gives CASSYSGPTPQETQYF.

The chain joins TRBV5-1 to TRBJ1-2; TRBD1 agrees at 7 bases. J gave up 5 bases and V 4 bases, and 11 bases lay outside the gene matches. The CDR3 sequence is 15 residues long. Germline V gene sequence: CDR1 SGHRS, CDR2 YFSETQ. CDR3 region: CASSPGTAGSYGYTF. In DNA form, the CDR3 reads TGCGCCAGCAGCCCCGGGACAGCCGGATCATATGGCTACACCTTC.

This sequence joins TRBV2 and TRBJ2-5; D is unresolved. Per germline, CDR1 SNHLY and CDR2 FYNNEI. Trimming took 3 bases from V and 5 from J, leaving 10 bases between them. CDR3 length: 13 residues. The CDR3 is CASSDGVRETQYF. DNA for the CDR3: TGTGCCAGCAGTGATGGGGTTCGGGAGACCCAGTACTTC.

The chain joins TRBV11-2 to TRBJ2-1; D possibly corresponds to TRBD2 (5 bases). The germline V and J ends were trimmed by 3 bases and 2 bases, with 11 bases remaining between them. From germline, CDR1 is SGHAT and CDR2 FQNNGV. This CDR3 region has 15 residues. The CDR3 sequence: CASSLGGSTYNEQFF. CDR3 nucleotide sequence: TGTGCCAGCAGCTTGGGCGGGTCTACCTACAATGAGCAGTTCTTC.